Below, one TCR beta chain is given with its context. Its cognate antigen is unknown. Between the trimmed V and J ends, which lost 5 bases and 7 bases, there was a span of 23 bases. Germline V CDR1 and CDR2: SEHNR, FQNEAQ (reference sequence). The CDR3 is 17 residues long. The data derive from a study of cytomegalovirus exposure and HLA in healthy donors. The wider study: HLA-typed donors contributed around 88 million unique TCRs, which were held in an early data release. General study findings and limits: Across donors, presence/absence analyses took sequencing depth to be roughly uniform. Associated with cytomegalovirus, according to the listing, were 150 to 200 TCR beta chains.

This PCR relied on a set of 60 Vbeta primers and 13 Jbeta primers. Using immunoSEQ multiplex PCR, the repertoire was profiled, and TCRdb retains in-frame clones only, with some absent. This sample's table has roughly 100,000 clones. The clonotype was recovered from a man aged 50-60 years in good health and CMV-seropositive. Specimen: PBMCs. The rearrangement joins TRBV7-9 to TRBJ1-4; D may be TRBD1 (6 bases). The CDR3 region is CASSIPLHGGSGEKLFF. CDR3 nucleotide sequence: TGTGCCAGCAGCATACCGCTCCATGGGGGCTCGGGTGAAAAACTGTTTTTT.